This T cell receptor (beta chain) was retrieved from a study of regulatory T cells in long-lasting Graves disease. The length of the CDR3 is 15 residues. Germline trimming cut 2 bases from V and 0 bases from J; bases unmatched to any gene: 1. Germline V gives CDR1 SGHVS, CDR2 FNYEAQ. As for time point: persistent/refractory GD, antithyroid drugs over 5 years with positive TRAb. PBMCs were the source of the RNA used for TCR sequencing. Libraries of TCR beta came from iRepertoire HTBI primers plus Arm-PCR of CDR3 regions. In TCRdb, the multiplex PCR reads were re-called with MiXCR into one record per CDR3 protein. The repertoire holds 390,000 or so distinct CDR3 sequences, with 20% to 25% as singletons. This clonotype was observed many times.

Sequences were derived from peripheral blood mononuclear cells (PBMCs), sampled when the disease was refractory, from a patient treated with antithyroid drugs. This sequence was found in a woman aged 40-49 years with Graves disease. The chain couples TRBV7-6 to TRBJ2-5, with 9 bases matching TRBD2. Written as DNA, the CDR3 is TGTGCCAGCAGCTTACTAGCGGGATACCAAGAGACCCAGTACTTC. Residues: CASSLLAGYQETQYF. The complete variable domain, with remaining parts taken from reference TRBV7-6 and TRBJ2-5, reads GAGVSQSPRYKVTKRGQDVALRCDPISGHVSLYWYRQALGQGPEFLTYFNYEAQQDKSGLPNDRFSAERPEGSISTLTIQRTEQRDSAMYRCASSLLAGYQETQYFGPGTRLLVL.